The clone carrying this T cell receptor (beta chain) was observed a single time. The data were obtained in a study of cytomegalovirus exposure and HLA in healthy donors. The study ran its PCR with 60 Vbeta and 13 Jbeta primers. TCRdb's copy holds only in-frame clones and misses some; the assay was immunoSEQ multiplex PCR. The sample has roughly 190,000 clones; 65% to 80% are singletons. Germline CDR1 and CDR2: SQVTM and ANQGSEA. This CDR3 region has 13 residues. Trimming at V came to 7 bases and at J to 3 bases, leaving 5 bases not matched to a gene. The chain is built from TRBV29-1 and TRBJ2-3, with 9 bases identical to TRBD2. Sequencing was performed on PBMCs. This sequence originates from a man aged 25-40 years in good health and CMV-seropositive. The CDR3 DNA reads as TGCAGCGCTTTTAGCGGGAGTACAGATACGCAGTATTTT. As protein: CSAFSGSTDTQYF.